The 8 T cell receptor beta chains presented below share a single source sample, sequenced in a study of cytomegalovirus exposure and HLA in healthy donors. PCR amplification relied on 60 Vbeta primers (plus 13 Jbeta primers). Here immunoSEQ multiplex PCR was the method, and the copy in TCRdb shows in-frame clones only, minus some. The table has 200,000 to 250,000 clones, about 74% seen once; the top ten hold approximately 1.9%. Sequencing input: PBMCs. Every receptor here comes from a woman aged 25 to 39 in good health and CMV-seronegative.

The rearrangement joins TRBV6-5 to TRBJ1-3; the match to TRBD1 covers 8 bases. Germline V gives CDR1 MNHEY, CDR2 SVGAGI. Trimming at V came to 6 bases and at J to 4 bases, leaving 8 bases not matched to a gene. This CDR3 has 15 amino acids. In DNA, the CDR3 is TGTGCCAGCAGCACCAGGACAGGGAACGGAAACACCATATATTTT. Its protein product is CASSTRTGNGNTIYF.

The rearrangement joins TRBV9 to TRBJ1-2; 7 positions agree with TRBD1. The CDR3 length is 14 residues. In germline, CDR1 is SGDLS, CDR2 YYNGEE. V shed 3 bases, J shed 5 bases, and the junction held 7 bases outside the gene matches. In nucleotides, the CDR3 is TGTGCCAGCAGCGGATTAGGGGGCGGATATGGCTACACCTTC. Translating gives CASSGLGGGYGYTF.

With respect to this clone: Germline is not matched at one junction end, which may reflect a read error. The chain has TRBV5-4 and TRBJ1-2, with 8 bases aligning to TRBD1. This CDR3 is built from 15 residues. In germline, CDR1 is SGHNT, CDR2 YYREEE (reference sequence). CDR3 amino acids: CASSLEPTGGYGYNF. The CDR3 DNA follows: TGTGCCAGCAGCTTGGAACCCACAGGGGGTTATGGCTACAACTTC. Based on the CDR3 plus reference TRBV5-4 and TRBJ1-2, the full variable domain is ETGVTQSPTHLIKTRGQQVTLRCSSQSGHNTVSWYQQALGQGPQFIFQYYREEENGRGNFPPRFSGLQFPNYSSELNVNALELDDSALYLCASSLEPTGGYGYNFGSGTRLTVV.

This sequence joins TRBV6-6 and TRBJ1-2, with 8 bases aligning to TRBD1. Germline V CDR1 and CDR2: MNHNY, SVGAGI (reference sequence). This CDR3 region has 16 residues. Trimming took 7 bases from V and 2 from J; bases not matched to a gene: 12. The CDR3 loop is CASNPTAGGVNYGYTF. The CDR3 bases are TGTGCCAGCAATCCAACGGCAGGGGGCGTAAACTATGGCTACACCTTC.

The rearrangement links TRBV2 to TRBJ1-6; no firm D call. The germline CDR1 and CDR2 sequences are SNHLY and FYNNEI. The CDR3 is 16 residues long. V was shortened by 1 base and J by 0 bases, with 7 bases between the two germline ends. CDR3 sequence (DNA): TGTGCCAGCAGTGAAGTGCCGAGCTCCTATAATTCACCCCTCCACTTT. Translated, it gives CASSEVPSSYNSPLHF.

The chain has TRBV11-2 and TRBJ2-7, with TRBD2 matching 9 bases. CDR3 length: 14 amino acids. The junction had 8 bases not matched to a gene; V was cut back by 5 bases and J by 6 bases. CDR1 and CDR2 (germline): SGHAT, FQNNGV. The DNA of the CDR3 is TGTGCCAGCAGCCCCCACCTTAGCGGGAGCGAGCAGTACTTC. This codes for CASSPHLSGSEQYF. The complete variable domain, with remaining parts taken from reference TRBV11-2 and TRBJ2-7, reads EAGVAQSPRYKIIEKRQSVAFWCNPISGHATLYWYQQILGQGPKLLIQFQNNGVVDDSQLPKDRFSAERLKGVDSTLKIQPAKLEDSAVYLCASSPHLSGSEQYFGPGTRLTVT.

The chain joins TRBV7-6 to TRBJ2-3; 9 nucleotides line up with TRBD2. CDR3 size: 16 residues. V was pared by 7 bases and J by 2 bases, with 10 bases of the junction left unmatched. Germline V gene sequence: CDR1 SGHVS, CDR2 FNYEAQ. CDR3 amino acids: CASTLTGGGATDTQYF. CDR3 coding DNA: TGTGCCAGCACCCTCACGGGCGGGGGGGCCACAGATACGCAGTATTTT.

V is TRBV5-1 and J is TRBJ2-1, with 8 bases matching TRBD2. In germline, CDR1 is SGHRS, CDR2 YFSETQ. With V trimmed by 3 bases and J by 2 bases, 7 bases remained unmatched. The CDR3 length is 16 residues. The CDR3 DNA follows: TGCGCCAGCAGCTCCGCTGGCGGGAGGACCTACAATGAGCAGTTCTTC. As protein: CASSSAGGRTYNEQFF.